Following are 8 T cell receptor beta chains from one sample sequenced in a study of blood T cell repertoires in COVID-19. Sequencing was performed with immunoSEQ multiplex PCR; in TCRdb, only in-frame clones are kept and a portion is missing. The table shows over 110,000 clones, with 80% to 90% occurring only once. Sample: PBMCs or T cells enriched from blood (not recorded which). These receptors all come from a man in his 60s who had recovered from COVID-19.

The chain recombines TRBV2 with TRBJ2-7; 7 nucleotides align to TRBD1. V lost 4 bases and J lost 3; bases outside the gene matches: 3. The germline CDR1 and CDR2 sequences are SNHLY and FYNNEI. The CDR3 totals 13 residues. CDR3 in amino acids: CASSGTGVYEQYF. CDR3 DNA: TGTGCCAGCAGTGGTACAGGGGTCTACGAGCAGTACTTC.

The chain carries TRBV6-5 and TRBJ2-7; the match to TRBD1 covers 9 bases. This CDR3 region has 14 residues. V dropped 5 bases and J dropped 0; count of bases not matched to a gene: 2. Per the germline V gene, CDR1 is MNHEY and CDR2 is SVGAGI. The CDR3 loop is CASSTGQGSYEQYF. The CDR3 DNA follows: TGTGCCAGCAGTACGGGACAGGGCTCCTACGAGCAGTACTTC.

This chain connects TRBV4-1 to TRBJ1-5; D uncertain. Between the trimmed V and J ends, which lost 0 bases and 7 bases, there was a span of 7 bases. Germline V lookup: CDR1 MGHRA, CDR2 YSYEKL. The CDR3 sequence is 13 residues long. In DNA form, the CDR3 reads TGCGCCAGCAGCCAAGAGGGAGTACAGCCCCAGCATTTT. Translated, it gives CASSQEGVQPQHF.

This clone has more than one count but fewer than ten. The CDR3 sequence: CASSVRVYEQYF. The CDR3 DNA reads TGTGCCAGCAGCGTCAGGGTCTACGAGCAGTACTTC. This chain links TRBV7-9 with TRBJ2-7, with a tentative D call TRBD1 (5 bases). V dropped 5 bases and J dropped 3 bases, with 8 bases sitting between them. The CDR3 sequence is 12 residues long. Germline assignment: CDR1 SEHNR and CDR2 FQNEAQ (reference sequence).

The rearrangement links TRBV10-3 to TRBJ2-2, with TRBD2 identical over 11 bases. The germline CDR1 and CDR2 sequences are ENHRY and SYGVKD. The CDR3 spans 18 residues. The V segment lost 2 bases and the J segment 0 bases; nucleotides outside the gene matches: 5. CDR3 sequence (DNA): TGTGCCATCAGTGAGACCGGGACTAGCGGATCGAACACCGGGGAGCTGTTTTTT. Protein: CAISETGTSGSNTGELFF.

The CDR3 loop is CASSPDMNTEAFF. In DNA, the CDR3 is TGTGCCAGCTCACCAGACATGAACACTGAAGCTTTCTTT. The chain joins TRBV18 to TRBJ1-1; D unresolved. V was clipped by 2 bases and J by 0 bases, with 4 bases between them. This CDR3 is built from 13 residues. Germline V gives CDR1 KGHSH, CDR2 LQKENI.

J is TRBJ2-7 and V is TRBV5-4, with 8 bases that match TRBD2. Germline assignment: CDR1 SGHNT and CDR2 YYREEE (reference sequence). J gave up 1 base and V 2 bases, and 5 bases lay outside the gene matches. The CDR3 length is 15 residues. CDR3 amino acids: CASSFGGEVSYEQYF. The CDR3 DNA reads TGTGCCAGCAGCTTCGGGGGGGAGGTGTCCTACGAGCAGTACTTC.

This sequence joins TRBV5-1 and TRBJ2-3; 8 bases agree with TRBD1. Germline CDR1 reads SGHRS; CDR2 reads YFSETQ. Trimming at V came to 4 bases and at J to 6 bases, leaving 4 bases not matched to a gene. The CDR3 runs 13 residues. The CDR3 loop is CASSGQGADTQYF. The CDR3 region has the DNA TGCGCCAGCAGCGGGCAGGGGGCGGATACGCAGTATTTT.